The 4 T cell receptor beta chains below all came from one sample that was sequenced in a study of T cells in Graves' hyperthyroidism and ophthalmopathy. TCR beta CDR3 regions were amplified from RNA. Using the HTBI primer set, a first-round RT-PCR was run on the TCR CDR3. TCRdb recomputed calls from the multiplex PCR reads with MiXCR, one row per CDR3 protein. This table has about 500,000 distinct CDR3 sequences, around an eighth appearing once. Input material: blood. The receptor source for this set is a woman aged 18-29 years with Graves' hyperthyroidism.

This clonotype was picked up a small number of times. The chain recombines TRBV20-1 with TRBJ2-4; no reliable D call. The germline gives CDR1 DFQATT, CDR2 SNEGSKA (reference sequence). Trimming stripped 8 bases from V and 1 base from J, with 12 bases between. This CDR3 has 13 residues. This CDR3 reads CSWLKQAKNIQYF. CDR3 bases: TGCAGTTGGCTCAAACAGGCCAAAAACATTCAGTACTTC.

The chain uses TRBV3-1 and TRBJ2-7; TRBD1 or TRBD2 may be the D gene (6 bases each). CDR1 LGHDT and CDR2 YNNKEL come from the germline V gene (reference sequence). The CDR3 totals 15 residues. Trimming pared 4 bases from V and 2 bases from J, leaving 15 bases between. The CDR3 spells CASSRGTWGPYEQYV. The DNA of the CDR3 is TGTGCCAGCAGCCGAGGGACTTGGGGGCCCTACGAGCAGTACGTC.

This clonotype has a count of ten or more. The J gene is TRBJ1-1, the V gene TRBV29-1, with a weak D call TRBD1 (6 bases). V gave up 4 bases and J gave up 0 bases, with 15 bases separating them. The CDR3 totals 15 residues. Looked up from germline, CDR1 is SQVTM and CDR2 is ANQGSEA. The CDR3 spells CSVAEGGGLNTEAFF. The DNA of the CDR3 is TGCAGCGTTGCCGAGGGAGGGGGACTGAACACTGAAGCTTTCTTT.

This clonotype was detected ten times or more. The chain has TRBV6-5 and TRBJ2-5, with TRBD2 as a possible D gene (6 bases). V lost 0 bases and J 4 bases, leaving 9 bases between the germline ends. Germline V CDR1 and CDR2: MNHEY, SVGAGI. The CDR3 has 14 amino acids. The CDR3 nucleotides read TGTGCCAGCAGTTACTCTGGACTACCAGAGACCCAGTACTTC. This codes for CASSYSGLPETQYF.